This entry lists 9 T cell receptor beta chains sequenced from one sample in a study of control samples from healthy donors and cancer patients. TCRdb's copy holds only in-frame clones and misses some; the assay was immunoSEQ multiplex PCR. The sample contains 150,000 to 200,000 clones, around 89% of which appear only once. Sequenced input: blood. Receptor source: a woman aged 45-65 years in good health.

V is TRBV9 and J is TRBJ2-5; perhaps D is TRBD1 or TRBD2 (6 bases each). The CDR3 consists of 15 residues. Germline-derived CDR1 and CDR2 are SGDLS and YYNGEE. V dropped 0 bases and J dropped 3 bases, with 12 bases sitting between them. CDR3 DNA: TGTGCCAGCAGCGTAGAGGGGGGCTTAAAAGAGACCCAGTACTTC. It translates to CASSVEGGLKETQYF. The full variable domain, in which reference TRBV9 and TRBJ2-5 provide the parts outside the CDR3, is DSGVTQTPKHLITATGQRVTLRCSPRSGDLSVYWYQQSLDQGLQFLIQYYNGEERAKGNILERFSAQQFPDLHSELNLSSLELGDSALYFCASSVEGGLKETQYFGPGTRLLVL.

This clone came up once. The V call is TRBV4-3, the J call TRBJ1-1; D perhaps matches TRBD1 (6 bases). Germline CDR1 is LGHNA and CDR2 is YSLEER. This CDR3 is 14 amino acids long. V lost 3 bases and J lost 4, with 12 bases in between. This CDR3 reads CASSQLQGVTEAFF. Written as DNA, the CDR3 is TGCGCCAGCAGCCAGTTACAGGGAGTCACTGAAGCTTTCTTT.

This chain joins TRBV29-1 and TRBJ2-5, with 9 bases identical to TRBD2. Trimming at V came to 0 bases and at J to 2 bases, leaving 4 bases not matched to a gene. Germline V gene data show CDR1 as SQVTM and CDR2 as ANQGSEA. The CDR3 spans 15 residues. For the CDR3, the DNA is TGCAGCGTTGAAGATTGGGCGGGAGGGCAAGAGACCCAGTACTTC. It is translated as CSVEDWAGGQETQYF.

The chain combines TRBV19 with TRBJ1-1; 9 bases align to TRBD1. CDR3 length: 16 amino acids. Losses at the gene ends were 5 bases for V and 3 bases for J; bases not matched to a gene: 10. Per germline, CDR1 LNHDA and CDR2 SQIVND (reference sequence). CDR3 in DNA: TGTGCCAGTAGTTCTCCCGACAGGGGGTATTACACTGAAGCTTTCTTT. It translates to CASSSPDRGYYTEAFF. The full variable domain, with the rest looked up from reference TRBV19 and TRBJ1-1, is DGGITQSPKYLFRKEGQNVTLSCEQNLNHDAMYWYRQDPGQGLRLIYYSQIVNDFQKGDIAEGYSVSREKKESFPLTVTSAQKNPTAFYLCASSSPDRGYYTEAFFGQGTRLTVV.

J is TRBJ2-3 and V is TRBV5-1; D unclear. Per germline, CDR1 SGHRS and CDR2 YFSETQ. The CDR3 extends over 15 amino acids. Trimming took 4 bases from V and 0 from J, leaving 12 bases between them. CDR3: CASSRTHQSTDTQYF. The DNA for the CDR3 is TGCGCCAGCAGCCGCACACACCAGAGCACAGATACGCAGTATTTT. The whole variable domain, remainder taken from reference TRBV5-1 and TRBJ2-3, is KAGVTQTPRYLIKTRGQQVTLSCSPISGHRSVSWYQQTPGQGLQFLFEYFSETQRNKGNFPGRFSGRQFSNSRSEMNVSTLELGDSALYLCASSRTHQSTDTQYFGPGTRLTVL.

The V gene is TRBV4-3, the J gene TRBJ2-2, with a tentative D call TRBD2 (6 bases). The length of the CDR3 is 16 residues. Per germline, CDR1 LGHNA and CDR2 YSLEER. Trimming pared 0 bases from V and 6 bases from J, leaving 14 bases between. Written as DNA, the CDR3 is TGCGCCAGCAGCCAAGAAGGAAGACCGGGGGCCGGGGAGCTGTTTTTT. It codes for CASSQEGRPGAGELFF.

V is TRBV9 and J is TRBJ1-2; D is unclear. The CDR3 loop spans 15 amino acids. Trimming removed 0 bases from V and 4 bases from J, with 13 bases in between. Germline V gives CDR1 SGDLS, CDR2 YYNGEE. The CDR3 loop reads CASSVDPGWIYGYTF. The CDR3 coding sequence is TGTGCCAGCAGCGTAGATCCGGGTTGGATCTATGGCTACACCTTC. The variable domain in full, completed from reference TRBV9 and TRBJ1-2, reads DSGVTQTPKHLITATGQRVTLRCSPRSGDLSVYWYQQSLDQGLQFLIQYYNGEERAKGNILERFSAQQFPDLHSELNLSSLELGDSALYFCASSVDPGWIYGYTFGSGTRLTVV.

This chain's CDR3 is CATSDSPGQGSYEQYF. The CDR3 coding sequence is TGTGCCACCAGTGATTCGCCGGGACAGGGTTCCTACGAGCAGTACTTC. The chain has TRBV24-1 and TRBJ2-7; 9 bases fit TRBD1. The CDR3 totals 16 residues. Germline V gives CDR1 KGHDR, CDR2 SFDVKD. V was clipped by 2 bases and J by 1 base; unmatched bases: 5.

The genes are TRBV29-1 and TRBJ1-2; D is undetermined. This CDR3 region has 11 residues. Trimming cost V 4 bases and J 6 bases, with 9 bases left between them. Germline-derived CDR1 and CDR2 are SQVTM and ANQGSEA. The CDR3 sequence: CSVVLSDGYTF. Here the CDR3 DNA reads TGCAGCGTTGTACTCTCCGATGGCTACACCTTC.